Described below is a single TCR beta chain sequence and its context. Antigen: not known. TCR beta CDR3 regions were amplified from RNA transcripts. Researchers ran a first-round RT-PCR on the TCR CDR3 using the HTBI primer set. MiXCR, run by TCRdb on the multiplex PCR reads, gives a single entry per CDR3 protein. The profile shows some 600,000 distinct CDR3 sequences, 40% to 55% of them singletons. The entry originates in a study of T cells in Graves' hyperthyroidism and ophthalmopathy. General study results and limits: Most thyroid clonotypes expanded above 0.001 were also detected in blood.

This CDR3 comprises 15 residues. V was trimmed by 1 base and J by 2 bases, leaving 12 bases between them. Germline CDR1 is SGHRS and CDR2 is YFSETQ. The rearrangement uses TRBV5-1 and TRBJ1-1, with TRBD1 as a possible D gene (5 bases). This receptor was identified in a woman between 18 and 29 years old with Graves' hyperthyroidism. Sequenced: peripheral blood or thyroid tissue (not recorded which). The chain's CDR3 is CASSLQSGGNTEAFF. CDR3 bases: TGCGCCAGCAGCTTGCAGTCTGGGGGAAACACTGAAGCTTTCTTT.